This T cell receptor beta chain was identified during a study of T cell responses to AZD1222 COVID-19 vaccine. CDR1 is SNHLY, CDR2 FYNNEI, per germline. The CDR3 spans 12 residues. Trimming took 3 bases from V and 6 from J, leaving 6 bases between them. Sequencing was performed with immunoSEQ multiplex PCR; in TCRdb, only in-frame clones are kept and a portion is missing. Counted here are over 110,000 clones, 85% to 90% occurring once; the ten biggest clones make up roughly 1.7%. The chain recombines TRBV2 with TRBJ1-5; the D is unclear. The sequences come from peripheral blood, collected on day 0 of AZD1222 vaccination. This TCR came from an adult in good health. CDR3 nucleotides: TGTGCCAGCAGTGATGTGGTTCAGCCCCAGCATTTT. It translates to CASSDVVQPQHF.